This TCR beta chain originates from a study of CD8+CD57+ T cells in acquired aplastic anemia. The wider study: Isolated CD4+ and CD8+ cells, once sorted, yielded DNA averaging about 3.4 ug. Overall study results and limits: Significance was not reached for CD8+ Simpson's diversity between patients and controls.

As to this clonotype: Its antigen is not identified. A read error is possible here, since a much larger clone lies one base away.

All patients picked for sequencing had shown, by flow cytometry, an expansion of CD8+CD57+ cells. This CDR3 has 18 residues. Germline assignment: CDR1 MGHRA and CDR2 YSYEKL. V trimming: 3 bases; J trimming: 6 bases; junction bases outside the gene matches: 17. The template used for profiling TCR beta VDJ and CDR3 was genomic DNA. One entry per CDR3 protein, called by TCRdb with MiXCR from the reads. The sample records 210,000 or so distinct CDR3 sequences, almost 50% being singletons. This TCR was recovered from a human donor with aplastic anemia. The sequencing input was sorted CD4+, CD8+, or CD8+CD57+ T cells (not recorded which) from PBMCs. This chain connects TRBV4-1 to TRBJ2-1; TRBD2 matches 7 bases. The CDR3 protein is CASSHPWATSWRSNEQFF. The CDR3 DNA reads TGCGCCAGCAGCCACCCCTGGGCGACTAGCTGGCGAAGCAATGAGCAGTTCTTC.